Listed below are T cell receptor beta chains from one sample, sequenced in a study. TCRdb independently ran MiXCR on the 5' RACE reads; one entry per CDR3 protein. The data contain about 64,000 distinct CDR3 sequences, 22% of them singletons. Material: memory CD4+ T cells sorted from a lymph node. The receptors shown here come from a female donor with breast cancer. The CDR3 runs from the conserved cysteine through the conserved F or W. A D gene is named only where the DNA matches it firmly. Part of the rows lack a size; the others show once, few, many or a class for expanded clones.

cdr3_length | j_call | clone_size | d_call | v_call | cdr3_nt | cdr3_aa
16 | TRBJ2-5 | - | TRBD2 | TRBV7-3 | TGTGCCAGCAGCTCGAGACTAGCGGGAGTTCGAGAGACCCAGTACTTC | CASSSRLAGVRETQYF
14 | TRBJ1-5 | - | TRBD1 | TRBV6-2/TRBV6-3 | TGTGCCAGCAGTTACGCAGGGGGTAATCAGCCCCAGCATTTT | CASSYAGGNQPQHF
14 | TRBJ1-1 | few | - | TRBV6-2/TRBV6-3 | TGTGCCAGCACCATTAAGGTGAGAGGGACTGAAGCTTTCTTT | CASTIKVRGTEAFF
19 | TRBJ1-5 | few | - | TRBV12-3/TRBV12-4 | TGTGCCAGCAGTTTACGCGTGGGATCTTTCCCTTATACTAATCAGCCCCAGCATTTT | CASSLRVGSFPYTNQPQHF
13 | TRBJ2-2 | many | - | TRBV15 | TGTGCCACCAGCAGAGCACGCTCCGGGGAGCTGTTTTTT | CATSRARSGELFF
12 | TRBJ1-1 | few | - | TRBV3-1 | TGTGCCAGCAGCCAAGTCGCCGGTGAAGCTTTCTTT | CASSQVAGEAFF
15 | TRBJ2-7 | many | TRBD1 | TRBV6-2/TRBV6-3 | TGTGCCAGCAGTGATGGGACAGGGGGCAAGATCGAGCAGTACTTC | CASSDGTGGKIEQYF
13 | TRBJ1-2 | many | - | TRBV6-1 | TGTGCCAGCAGTGAAGGGCTAGCTTATGGCTACACCTTC | CASSEGLAYGYTF
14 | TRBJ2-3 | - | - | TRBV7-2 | TGTGCCAGCAGCTTAGGTCAACAGGGATATACGCAGTATTTT | CASSLGQQGYTQYF
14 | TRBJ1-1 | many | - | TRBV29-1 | TGCAGCGTTGGGATGGGAGGCGGTAACACTGAAGCTTTCTTT | CSVGMGGGNTEAFF
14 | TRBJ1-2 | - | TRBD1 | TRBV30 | TGTGCCTGGAGTCTAACCGGGACAGGGCCCCATCACACCTTC | CAWSLTGTGPHHTF
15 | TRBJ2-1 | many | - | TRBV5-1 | TGCGCCAGCAGCGTGGACGGGACCCCCGACAATGAGCAGTTCTTC | CASSVDGTPDNEQFF
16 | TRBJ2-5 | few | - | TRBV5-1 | TGCGCCAGCAGCACAGGAACGGGACGGAGAGAAGAGACCCAGTACTTC | CASSTGTGRREETQYF
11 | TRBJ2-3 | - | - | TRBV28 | TGTGCCAGCAGTTGGGAAGATACGCAGAATTTT | CASSWEDTQNF
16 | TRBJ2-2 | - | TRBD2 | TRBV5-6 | TGTGCCAGCAGCTTGACGACTAGCGGGAACCCCGGGGAGCTGTTTTTT | CASSLTTSGNPGELFF
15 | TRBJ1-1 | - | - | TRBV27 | TGTGCCACCACCCGGAACACAGGGAGGGGCACTGAAGCTTTCTTT | CATTRNTGRGTEAFF
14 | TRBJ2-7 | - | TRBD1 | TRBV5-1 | TGCGCCAGCAGCGTGGACAGGGTGTCCTACGAGCAGTACTTC | CASSVDRVSYEQYF
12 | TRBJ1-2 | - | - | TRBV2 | TGTGCCAGCAGTTATACTAACTATGGCTACACCTTC | CASSYTNYGYTF
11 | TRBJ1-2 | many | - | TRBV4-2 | TGTGCCAGCAGCCAAGAAGGAGGCTACACCTTC | CASSQEGGYTF
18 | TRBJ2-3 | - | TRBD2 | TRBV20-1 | TGCAGTGCTCACCCGGGACTAGCGGGATCCTCTCGGGGGAATACGCAGTATTTT | CSAHPGLAGSSRGNTQYF
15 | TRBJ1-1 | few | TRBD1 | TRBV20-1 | TGCAGTGCTAGAGATGGCGGCAGGGGGGGCACTGAAGCTTTCTTT | CSARDGGRGGTEAFF
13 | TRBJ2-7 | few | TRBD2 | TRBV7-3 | TGTGCCAGCAGCCGGACTAGCGACTACGAGCAGTACTTC | CASSRTSDYEQYF
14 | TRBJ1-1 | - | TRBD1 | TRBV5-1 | TGCGCCAGCAGCTTGGATTATCGGACAGGGGGAGCTTTCTTT | CASSLDYRTGGAFF
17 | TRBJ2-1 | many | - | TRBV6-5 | TGTGCCAGCAGCACAGAACGGGGGTCCAGCTCCTACAATGAGCAGTTCTTC | CASSTERGSSSYNEQFF
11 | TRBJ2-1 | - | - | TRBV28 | TGTGCCAGCAGTTATAGAAGTGCGAAGTTCTTC | CASSYRSAKFF
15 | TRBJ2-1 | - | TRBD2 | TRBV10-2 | TGCGCCAGCAGTGGGGCTAGCGGGAGTTTGAGTGAGCAGTCCTTC | CASSGASGSLSEQSF
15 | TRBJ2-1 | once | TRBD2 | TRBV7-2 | TGTGCCAGCAGCTCCACTAGCGGGAGTGGTGGTGAGCAGTTCTTC | CASSSTSGSGGEQFF
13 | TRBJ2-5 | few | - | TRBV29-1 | TGCAGCGTGGGGGGGCCAGGTGGCGAGACCCAGTACTTC | CSVGGPGGETQYF
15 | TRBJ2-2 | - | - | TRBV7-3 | TGTGCCAGCAGCTTAACCGGAATGAACACCGGGGAGCTGTTTTTT | CASSLTGMNTGELFF
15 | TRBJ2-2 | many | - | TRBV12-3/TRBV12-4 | TGTGCCAGCAGTTTAAAGCGAAGAAACACCGGGGAGCTGTTTTTT | CASSLKRRNTGELFF
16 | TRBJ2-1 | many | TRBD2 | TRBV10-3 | TGTGCCATCAGGACTAGCGGGAGAGGGAGGGCAGATGAGCAGTTCTTC | CAIRTSGRGRADEQFF
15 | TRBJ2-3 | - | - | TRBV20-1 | TGCAGTGCTAGAGGCGCGCCCCCAGGGGGGGATACGCAGTATTTT | CSARGAPPGGDTQYF
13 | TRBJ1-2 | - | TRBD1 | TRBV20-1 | TGCAGTGCTGCAACGACAGGGGTTGGTGGCTACACCTTC | CSAATTGVGGYTF
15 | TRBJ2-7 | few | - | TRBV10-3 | TGTGCCATCAGTGAGTCCGGAGGTGGACCCTACGAGCAGTACTTC | CAISESGGGPYEQYF
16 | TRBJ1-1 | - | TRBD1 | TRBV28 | TGTGCCAGCACACCAATTAGACAGGGGGGAAACACTGAAGCTTTCTTT | CASTPIRQGGNTEAFF
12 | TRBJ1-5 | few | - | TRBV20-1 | TGCAGTGCTAGACAGAATAATCAGCCCCAGCATTTT | CSARQNNQPQHF
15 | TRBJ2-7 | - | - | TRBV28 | TGTGCCAGCACCCCCCAAGGGACTGGTGTCTACGAGCAGTACTTC | CASTPQGTGVYEQYF
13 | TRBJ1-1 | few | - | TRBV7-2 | TGTGCCAGCAGCGCCAGACAGAACACTGAAGCTTTCTTT | CASSARQNTEAFF
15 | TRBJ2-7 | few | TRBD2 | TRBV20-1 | TGCAGTGCTAGAGATGCTAGCGGGAGTGGATACGAGCAGTACTTC | CSARDASGSGYEQYF
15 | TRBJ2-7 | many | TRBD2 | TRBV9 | TGTGCCAGCAGCGCTAGCGGGGGTGTCTCCTACGAGCAGTACTTC | CASSASGGVSYEQYF
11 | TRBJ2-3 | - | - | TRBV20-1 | TGCAGTGCTCTGTGGGGTGATACGCAGTATTTT | CSALWGDTQYF
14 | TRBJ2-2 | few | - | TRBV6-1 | TGTGCCAGCTTCCACAGGGCGAACACCGGGGAGCTGTTTTTT | CASFHRANTGELFF
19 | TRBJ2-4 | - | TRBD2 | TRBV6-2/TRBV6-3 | TGTGCCAGCAGTCCACACTCTAGCGGGAGTTTTCCAGGGGCTGGCATTCAGTACTTC | CASSPHSSGSFPGAGIQYF
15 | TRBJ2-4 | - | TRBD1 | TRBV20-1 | TGCAGTGCTTCAGACAGGGATTTAGCCAAAAACATTCAGTACTTC | CSASDRDLAKNIQYF
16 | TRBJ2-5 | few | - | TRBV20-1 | TGCAGTGCTAGAGATGGGGTGAGAATAGGTCAAGAGACCCAGTACTTC | CSARDGVRIGQETQYF
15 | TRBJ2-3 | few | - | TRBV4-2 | TGTGCCAGCAGCCAAGAAGGGGGGTATACAGATACGCAGTATTTT | CASSQEGGYTDTQYF
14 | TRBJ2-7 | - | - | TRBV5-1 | TGCGCCAGCAGCGGGGTGACTTTACCGGGGGAGCAGTACTTC | CASSGVTLPGEQYF
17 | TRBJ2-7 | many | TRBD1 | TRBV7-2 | TGTGCCAGCAGCTTAGGTGCGGGGACAGGTATTATGTACGAGCAGTACTTC | CASSLGAGTGIMYEQYF
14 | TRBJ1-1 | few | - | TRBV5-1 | TGCGCCAGCAGAACTGGGGGGCGAAACACTGAAGCTTTCTTT | CASRTGGRNTEAFF
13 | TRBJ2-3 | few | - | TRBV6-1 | TGTGCCAGCAAGGTCCGGTTTTCGGGTACGCAGTATTTT | CASKVRFSGTQYF
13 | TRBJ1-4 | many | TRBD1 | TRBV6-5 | TGTGCCAGCCAGGGACAGGGTCGTGAAAAACTGTTTTTT | CASQGQGREKLFF